Here is one T cell receptor beta chain with its context. Its antigen remains unknown. The source of the sample is a study of cytomegalovirus exposure and HLA in healthy donors. The study, taken as a whole, reports: TCR beta V- and J-gene trimming was later associated with a missense DCLRE1C variant. Over 15,000 TCR beta sequences were associated with HLA alleles at 0.05 false discovery rate in a later analysis. TCR beta chains associated with HLA were, in a later analysis, more clonally expanded than equally common others. A few chains linked to CMV were shown in vitro to be specific for CMV antigens.

The V and J ends lost 6 bases and 1 base respectively, with 9 bases between them. Germline V gene sequence: CDR1 MRHNA, CDR2 SNTAGT. The CDR3 loop spans 13 amino acids. With 60 Vbeta and 13 Jbeta primers, the PCR was carried out. Libraries were prepared by immunoSEQ multiplex PCR; TCRdb keeps only in-frame clonotypes and omits some of them. This sample's clone table lists tens of thousands of clones. Sequencing was done on a sample of PBMCs. The source of this sequence is a male donor in good health and CMV-seronegative. This rearrangement joins TRBV6-4 to TRBJ1-1; a weak D match, TRBD1 (6 bases). The CDR3 region has the DNA TGTGCCAGCAGCCAGGGACAGAACACTGAAGCTTTCTTT. Residues: CASSQGQNTEAFF.